These T cell receptor beta chains were read from a single sample in a study of blood T cell repertoires in COVID-19. The table came from immunoSEQ multiplex PCR; TCRdb's copy has only in-frame clones and leaves some out. This sample has some 150,000 clones, with about 81% found just once. Sequenced sample: peripheral blood. Receptor source: a woman in her seventies with acute or convalescent COVID-19. Each CDR3 is given with its conserved first and last residue. The D gene is left open where the match is weak. The size field is filled for only some rows; it gives once, few, many or a size class.

>TRBV30|-|-|TRBJ2-3
TGTGCCTGGAGGTTAGTGGGGGCACGCACAGATACGCAGTATTTT
CAWRLVGARTDTQYF
>TRBV19|-|TRBD1|TRBJ1-1
TGTGCCAGTAGTGGTGGGACAGGGTTCGGAAACACTGAAGCTTTCTTT
CASSGGTGFGNTEAFF
>TRBV3-1/TRBV3-2|-|TRBD1|TRBJ1-5
TGTGCCAGCAGCCAAGACAGGGGGTCCTTCTACAATCAGCCCCAGCATTTT
CASSQDRGSFYNQPQHF
>TRBV6-6|-|TRBD2|TRBJ2-5
TGTGCCAGCAGGGTGGACGGGGGGGGAAAAGAGACCCAGTACTTC
CASRVDGGGKETQYF
>TRBV19|once|-|TRBJ2-7
TGTGCCAGTAGTCCATTAGGGCAGGGCCCCGAGCAGTACTTC
CASSPLGQGPEQYF
>TRBV19|once|TRBD1|TRBJ1-4
TGTGCCAGTAGTATGGGACAGGGGTATGAAAAACTGTTTTTT
CASSMGQGYEKLFF
>TRBV28|-|-|TRBJ1-3
TGTGCCAGCAGTTTAGGCGGGAAGGGAAACACCATATATTTT
CASSLGGKGNTIYF
>TRBV5-6|few|-|TRBJ2-7
TGTGCCAGCAGCCTAACAGGGGGGGCTCACTACGAGCAGTACTTC
CASSLTGGAHYEQYF
>TRBV28|once|TRBD1|TRBJ1-2
TGTGCCAGCAGCATCTTCGGACAGGCGCCCCTGGGCTACACCTTC
CASSIFGQAPLGYTF
>TRBV10-3|-|-|TRBJ1-1
TGTGCCATCAGCCCACAGGGCACTGAAGCTTTCTTT
CAISPQGTEAFF
>TRBV18|-|-|TRBJ2-7
TGTGCCAGCTCACCGTTTAAAGAACAGGGCTGGTACTTC
CASSPFKEQGWYF
>TRBV10-3|-|-|TRBJ1-6
TGTGCCATCAGTGAGTCGATCGGGGGGACAAAGTCACCCCTCCACTTT
CAISESIGGTKSPLHF
>TRBV29-1|-|-|TRBJ1-1
TGCAGCGTTGGAGCGAACACTGAAGCTTTCTTT
CSVGANTEAFF
>TRBV5-1|-|TRBD1|TRBJ1-2
TGCGCCAGCAGCTTGGGACAGGGGGACGGTGGCTACACCTTC
CASSLGQGDGGYTF
>TRBV11-2|-|TRBD2|TRBJ2-7
TGTGCCAGCAGTCGTAGCGGGGGGGATCCAAACGAGCAGTACTTC
CASSRSGGDPNEQYF
>TRBV7-2|-|TRBD1|TRBJ1-1
TGTGCCAGCAGCTTAGCGTCGACAGGGGCGGGGACTGAAGCTTTCTTT
CASSLASTGAGTEAFF
>TRBV19|-|-|TRBJ2-5
TGTGCCAGTAGTTTTCGGACAGAGGACCAAGAGACCCAGTACTTC
CASSFRTEDQETQYF
>TRBV30|-|-|TRBJ1-3
TGTGCCTTCATCGGTAGCAAGGGGTCTGGAAACACCATATATTTT
CAFIGSKGSGNTIYF
>TRBV21-1|-|-|TRBJ1-4
TGTGCCAGCAGCAAAGCGCTCGGGAGGGTTGAGGAAAAACTGTTTTTT
CASSKALGRVEEKLFF
>TRBV19|-|-|TRBJ2-7
TGTGCCAGTAGTATCTCACAGGGGGGGACCTACGAGCAGTACTTC
CASSISQGGTYEQYF
>TRBV5-5|few|TRBD2|TRBJ2-2
TGTGCCAGCAGCGGACTAGCGGGAGTACGTACCGGGGAGCTGTTTTTT
CASSGLAGVRTGELFF
>TRBV5-4|-|-|TRBJ2-2
TGTGCCAGCAGCTTGGTCGGAGGTTCGGGCACCGGGGAGCTGTTTTTT
CASSLVGGSGTGELFF
>TRBV6-1|-|-|TRBJ2-4
TGTGCCAGCAGTGAATCCCAGGGTCGACAGAACATTCAGTACTTC
CASSESQGRQNIQYF
>TRBV3-1/TRBV3-2|-|TRBD2|TRBJ2-3
TGTGCCAGCAGCCAAGTCGGGAGGGCCGGGGCAGATACGCAGTATTTT
CASSQVGRAGADTQYF
>TRBV21-1|-|-|TRBJ2-3
TGTGCCAGCAGCCAGTCGGGACTAGCGGTCACAGATACGCAGTATTTT
CASSQSGLAVTDTQYF
>TRBV19|-|TRBD2|TRBJ2-4
TGTGCCAGTAGTCCGATAGCGGGAGGGATCAACATTCAGTACTTC
CASSPIAGGINIQYF
>TRBV24-1|-|TRBD1|TRBJ2-7
TGTGCCACCAGTGATTTGCCTGGACAGGGGAGGCCCTACGAGCAGTACTTC
CATSDLPGQGRPYEQYF
>TRBV6-2/TRBV6-3|many|TRBD1|TRBJ1-2
TGTGCCAGCAGTTACGACAGGGCGGTCGGCTATGGCTACACCTTC
CASSYDRAVGYGYTF
>TRBV2|-|TRBD2|TRBJ2-1
TGTGCCCGCTGGGGGGGCGGGGGGAGATATAATGAGCAGTTCTTC
CARWGGGGRYNEQFF
>TRBV10-3|few|TRBD2|TRBJ2-1
TGTGCCATCAGTGCGCTACTAGCGGGGGACAATGAGCAGTTCTTC
CAISALLAGDNEQFF
>TRBV10-3|few|TRBD2|TRBJ2-2
TGTGCCATCAGTGTATACGGGGGGGCCCGCACCGGGGAGCTGTTTTTT
CAISVYGGARTGELFF
>TRBV5-1|once|TRBD2|TRBJ2-3
TGCGCCAGCAGCTTGGTGGCGGGAGCGGGAGCGGGGGATACGCAGTATTTT
CASSLVAGAGAGDTQYF
>TRBV18|once|-|TRBJ1-6
TGTGCCAGCTCGGCCACGGGACAAAATAATTCACCCCTCCACTTT
CASSATGQNNSPLHF
>TRBV9|-|-|TRBJ2-4
TGTGCCAGCAGCGGTTCGGGAGCTGGGGGCATTCAGTACTTC
CASSGSGAGGIQYF
>TRBV7-9|-|TRBD1|TRBJ2-7
TGTGCCAGCAGCTCCACGACAGGGGTAAATTACGAGCAGTACTTC
CASSSTTGVNYEQYF
>TRBV11-2|-|TRBD2|TRBJ2-5
TGTGCCAGCAGCTCTAGCGGGGGGGCCGCAGAGACCCAGTACTTC
CASSSSGGAAETQYF
>TRBV12-2|-|-|TRBJ1-1
TGTGCAAGTCGCTTAGTAATCATGGACAAGTTGAACACTGAAGCTTTCTTT
CASRLVIMDKLNTEAFF
>TRBV28|-|-|TRBJ2-1
TGTGCCAGCAGTCCCCCCCAAGCGGGCAATGAGCAGTTCTTC
CASSPPQAGNEQFF
>TRBV5-6|once|-|TRBJ2-1
TGTGCCAGCAGCTTTCAAGCGGGGCAGTTCTTC
CASSFQAGQFF
>TRBV10-3|-|-|TRBJ1-6
TGTGCCATCAGTGAGTCGGAGGGGTCCTATAATTCACCCCTCCACTTT
CAISESEGSYNSPLHF
>TRBV30|-|-|TRBJ1-4
TGTGCCTGGGCCCAGACAGCAGGACCAACTAATGAAAAACTGTTTTTT
CAWAQTAGPTNEKLFF
>TRBV9|once|-|TRBJ1-6
TGTGCCAGCATATCAAATACGACAGGAATAGCCAAAAATTCACCCCTCCACTTT
CASISNTTGIAKNSPLHF
>TRBV2|once|-|TRBJ2-3
TGTGCCAGCAGTGAGAGGCTGTACCCTAGCACAGATACGCAGTATTTT
CASSERLYPSTDTQYF
>TRBV29-1|once|TRBD2|TRBJ2-7
TGCAGCGTTGAGGGAGGGAGAGGAGAGCAGTACTTC
CSVEGGRGEQYF
>TRBV27|-|TRBD1|TRBJ1-5
TGTGCCATCCGGGACAGGGGGAGGGATTATAGCAATCAGCCCCAGCATTTT
CAIRDRGRDYSNQPQHF
>TRBV2|-|TRBD2|TRBJ2-1
TGTGCCAGCAACGAGGCTAGCGGGAGAAGTGAGCAGTTCTTC
CASNEASGRSEQFF
>TRBV25-1|-|TRBD2|TRBJ2-3
TGTGCCAGCAGTCAAACAGGACTAGCGGGGTTTCGAGATACGCAGTATTTT
CASSQTGLAGFRDTQYF
>TRBV3-1/TRBV3-2|-|-|TRBJ2-1
TGTGCCAGCAGCCAAGACACTGGTCCCTACAATGAGCAGTTCTTC
CASSQDTGPYNEQFF
>TRBV19|-|-|TRBJ2-3
TGTGCCAGTAGGGTCCTTCGAGGGGGGGGCACAGATACGCAGTATTTT
CASRVLRGGGTDTQYF
>TRBV6-4|-|-|TRBJ1-2
TGTGCCAGCAGTGAGGCCCATGGCTACACCTTC
CASSEAHGYTF
>TRBV5-4|once|-|TRBJ1-1
TGTGCCAGCAGCTTGGGCTCGGGTGAGAGGAACACTGAAGCTTTCTTT
CASSLGSGERNTEAFF
>TRBV7-9|-|-|TRBJ1-1
TGTGCCAGCAGCTCCTACCCCGGGGGGATGAACACTGAAGCTTTCTTT
CASSSYPGGMNTEAFF
>TRBV10-3|-|-|TRBJ1-1
TGTGCCATCGAGGCGGTCCCGAACACTGAAGCTTTCTTT
CAIEAVPNTEAFF